The sequence of this T cell receptor beta chain was determined in a study of naive CD8 T cells in extremely preterm neonates. Study results and limitations: Preterm infants showed shorter CDR3s, fewer N additions and less trimming than older groups.

Notes on this clone: Antigen specificity is unknown.

Live Annexin V-negative naive CD3+CD8+CD45RA+CCR7+ T cells were sorted. Per sample, roughly 17,000 to 110,000 naive CD8+ cells were sorted. V was cut by 0 bases and J by 1 base, with 9 bases left in between. Per germline, CDR1 LNHDA and CDR2 SQIVND (reference sequence). The CDR3 spans 16 residues. Only in-frame clones appear in the TCRdb table, and some are missing; sequencing was by immunoSEQ multiplex PCR. The sample holds approximately 5,200 clones, approximately 97% seen once. Material for sequencing was naive CD8+ T cells from blood. The rearrangement links TRBV19 to TRBJ2-2; no clear D gene. This clonotype originated in a human donor in good health. CDR3 amino acids: CASSIDAGLNTGELFF. In nucleotides, the CDR3 is TGTGCCAGTAGTATAGACGCAGGCCTGAACACCGGGGAGCTGTTTTTT.